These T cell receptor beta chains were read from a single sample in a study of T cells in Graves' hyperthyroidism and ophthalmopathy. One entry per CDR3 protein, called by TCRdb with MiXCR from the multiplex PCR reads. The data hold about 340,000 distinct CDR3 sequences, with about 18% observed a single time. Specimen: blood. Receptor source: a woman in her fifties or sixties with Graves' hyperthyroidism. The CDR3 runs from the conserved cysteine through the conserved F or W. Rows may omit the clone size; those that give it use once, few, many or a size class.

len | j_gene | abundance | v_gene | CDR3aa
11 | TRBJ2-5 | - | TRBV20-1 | CSAKTAGTQYF
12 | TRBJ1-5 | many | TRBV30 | CAWSSGLGPQHF
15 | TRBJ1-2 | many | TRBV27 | CASSLTGGANYGYTF
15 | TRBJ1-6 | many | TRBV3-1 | CASSQVAGYNSPLHF
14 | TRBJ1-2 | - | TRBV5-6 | CASSFDGNIYGYTF
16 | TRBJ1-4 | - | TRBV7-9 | CASSLVAGVGNEKLFF
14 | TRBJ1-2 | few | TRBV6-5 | CASSNPPPNYGYTF
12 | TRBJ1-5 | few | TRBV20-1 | CSAPTGFMAQHF
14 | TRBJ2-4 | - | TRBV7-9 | CASSLDRGLNIQYF
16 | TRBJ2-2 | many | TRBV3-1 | CASSQVGGRRTGELFF
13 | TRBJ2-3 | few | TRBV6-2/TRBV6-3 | CASMRDLSDTQYF
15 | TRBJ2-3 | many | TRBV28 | CASTTWGRATDTQYF
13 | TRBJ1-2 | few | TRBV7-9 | CASSKTGGYGYTF
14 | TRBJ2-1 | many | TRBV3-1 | CASSQEKYVEEQFF
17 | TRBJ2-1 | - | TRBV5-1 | CASSYMTSGGLYNEQFF
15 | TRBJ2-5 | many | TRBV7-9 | CASSSGGRALETQYF
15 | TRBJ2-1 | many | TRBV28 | CAILTKGSSYNEQFF
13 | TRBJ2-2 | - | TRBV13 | CASSSRQGGELFF
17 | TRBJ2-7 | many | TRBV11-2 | CASSLDEGVWSSYEQYF
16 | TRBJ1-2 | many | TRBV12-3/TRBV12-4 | CASSPGGQMINYGYTF
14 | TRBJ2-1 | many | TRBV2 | CASNRGVPMGEQFF
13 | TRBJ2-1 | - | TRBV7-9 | CASSSRTAYEQFF